Reported below is one TCR beta chain. Data came from immunoSEQ multiplex PCR; TCRdb stores just in-frame clones and leaves some out. This sample has 290,000 or so clones, with roughly 80% found just once. These data belong to a study of blood T cell repertoires in COVID-19. Study overall: In each case, the material was cDNA or gDNA derived from T cells, B-cell-depleted T cells, or PBMCs.

All exposed participants met a person with COVID-19 within 2 weeks before entering the study. The CDR3 spans 14 residues. V shed 4 bases, J shed 3 bases, and the junction held 6 bases outside the gene matches. Germline values: CDR1 SGHRS, CDR2 YFSETQ. The source is a man between 40 and 49 years old who had been exposed to COVID-19. Sequencing was performed on PBMCs or T cells enriched from blood (not recorded which). The gene calls are TRBV5-1 and TRBJ2-7, with 8 bases lining up with TRBD2. CDR3 in amino acids: CASSPVTSGYEQYF. In DNA, the CDR3 is TGCGCCAGCAGCCCCGTTACTAGCGGCTACGAGCAGTACTTC.